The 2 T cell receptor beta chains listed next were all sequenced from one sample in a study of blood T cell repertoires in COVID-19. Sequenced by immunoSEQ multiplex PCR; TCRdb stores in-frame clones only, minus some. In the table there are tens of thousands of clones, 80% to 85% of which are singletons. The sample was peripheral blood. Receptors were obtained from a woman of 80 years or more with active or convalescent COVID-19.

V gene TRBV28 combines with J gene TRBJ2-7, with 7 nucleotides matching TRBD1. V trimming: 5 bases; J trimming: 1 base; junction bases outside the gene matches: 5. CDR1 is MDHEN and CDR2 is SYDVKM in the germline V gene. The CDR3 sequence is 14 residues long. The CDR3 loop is CASSTQGISYEQYF. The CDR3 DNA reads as TGTGCCAGCAGTACACAGGGGATTTCCTACGAGCAGTACTTC.

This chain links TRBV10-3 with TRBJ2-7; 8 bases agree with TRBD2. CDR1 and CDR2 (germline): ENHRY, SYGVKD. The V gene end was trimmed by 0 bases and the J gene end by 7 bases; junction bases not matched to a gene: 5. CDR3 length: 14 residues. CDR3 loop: CAISESGGGREQYF. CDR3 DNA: TGTGCCATCAGTGAGTCAGGCGGGGGGAGAGAGCAGTACTTC.